The present T cell receptor (beta chain) was sequenced within a study of vaccination and CD4 T cells after COVID-19. Deletions cut 3 bases from V and 7 bases from J, with 19 bases between. The CDR3 is made up of 14 amino acids. CDR1 DFQATT and CDR2 SNEGSKA come from the germline V gene (reference sequence). The treatment: roughly 11-day PBMC culture with coronavirus spike peptide pools or control peptides (ViraFEST assay). The unexposed donor provided CD4+ T cells, which were taken before the COVID-19 pandemic (2011-2018). Cultured CD4+ T-cell DNA underwent Oncomine TCR Beta short-read sequencing. Extraction of genomic DNA was performed on cultured CD4+ T cells. Using its own MiXCR run on the PCR reads, TCRdb lists one record per CDR3 protein. The repertoire includes thousands of distinct CDR3 sequences, approximately 31% of them detected once, and roughly 23% sits in the top ten. This clonotype was observed a handful of times. Its antigen is not identified.

The rearrangement joins TRBV20-1 to TRBJ2-7; possibly TRBD1 or TRBD2 for D (5 bases each). The sequenced material came from CD4+ T cells from blood, cultured in vitro. This clonotype was obtained from a human donor in good health. Here the CDR3 reads CSASWGPNPGEQYF. CDR3 coding DNA: TGCAGTGCTAGTTGGGGACCTAACCCGGGGGAGCAGTACTTC.